A single sample gave rise to the 26 T cell receptor beta chains below, sequenced in a study of blood T cell repertoires in COVID-19. Data came from immunoSEQ multiplex PCR; TCRdb stores just in-frame clones and leaves some out. The data show more than 85,000 clones, almost 80% seen once. The specimen was peripheral blood. These receptors originate from a woman over 75 with active or convalescent COVID-19.

V usage is TRBV18 and J usage is TRBJ1-5; weak D call: TRBD1 (6 bases). The V gene's germline CDR1 is KGHSH and CDR2 LQKENI. V was trimmed by 8 bases and J by 4 bases, leaving 15 bases between them. There are 14 residues in the CDR3. The CDR3 sequence: CASGQGIANQPQHF. The CDR3 DNA reads TGTGCCAGCGGCCAGGGGATAGCAAATCAGCCCCAGCATTTT.

The chain employs TRBV5-1 and TRBJ2-6, with TRBD1 matching 8 bases. The CDR3 runs 17 residues. With 2 bases clipped from V and 0 bases from J, the junction kept 4 bases outside the gene matches. Germline assignment: CDR1 SGHRS and CDR2 YFSETQ. The CDR3 DNA is TGCGCCAGCAGCTTATGGACAGGGAGCTCTGGGGCCAACGTCCTGACTTTC. Its translation: CASSLWTGSSGANVLTF.

DNA of the CDR3: TGTGCCAGCAGCTTGCGTCCGGGACAGGGGTCGTTGGGCTATGGCTACACCTTC. Amino acid sequence: CASSLRPGQGSLGYGYTF. The chain links TRBV5-5 to TRBJ1-2, with TRBD1 matching 10 bases. Losses at the gene ends were 1 base for V and 4 bases for J; bases not matched to a gene: 13. Germline CDR1 SGHKS, CDR2 YYEKEE (reference sequence). The CDR3 runs 18 residues.

The rearrangement uses TRBV18 and TRBJ2-7, with 8 bases aligning to TRBD2. Germline CDR1 KGHSH, CDR2 LQKENI. Trimming took 3 bases from V and 0 from J; bases not matched to a gene: 4. This CDR3 comprises 15 residues. The CDR3 protein is CASSPIAGPSYEQYF. CDR3 nucleotides: TGTGCCAGCTCACCCATAGCGGGGCCCTCCTACGAGCAGTACTTC.

The chain carries TRBV7-9 and TRBJ1-1; no firm D call. Germline lookup yields CDR1 SEHNR and CDR2 FQNEAQ (reference sequence). The CDR3 has 16 residues. V gave up 2 bases and J gave up 1 base, with 14 bases separating them. The CDR3 here is CASSLTSWAGNTEAFF. In nucleotides, the CDR3 is TGTGCCAGCAGCTTAACGAGTTGGGCAGGGAACACTGAAGCTTTCTTT.

The V gene is TRBV5-1, the J gene TRBJ1-1; TRBD1 matches at 9 bases. V lost 4 bases and J lost 5; bases outside the gene matches: 12. Germline V lookup: CDR1 SGHRS, CDR2 YFSETQ. The CDR3 loop spans 16 amino acids. The CDR3: CASSRLVRTGVTEAFF. CDR3 nucleotide sequence: TGCGCCAGCAGCAGGCTTGTCAGGACAGGGGTGACTGAAGCTTTCTTT.

J is TRBJ1-1 and V is TRBV28, with a possible D match to TRBD1 (5 bases). CDR1 is MDHEN, CDR2 SYDVKM, per germline. Trimming shortened V by 4 bases and J by 1 base, and 16 bases separated the two germline ends. The CDR3 runs 16 residues. As DNA, the CDR3 is TGTGCCAGCAGTTATGGACCTCTGACAGAGAACACTGAAGCTTTCTTT. Translating it yields CASSYGPLTENTEAFF.

The chain combines TRBV4-3 with TRBJ1-2; tentative D call: TRBD1 (6 bases). The CDR3 totals 15 residues. Trimming pared 0 bases from V and 1 base from J, leaving 9 bases between. Germline V gene data show CDR1 as LGHNA and CDR2 as YSLEER. CDR3 DNA: TGCGCCAGCAGCCAAGACGGACAGTTTAACTATGGCTACACCTTC. This gives the protein CASSQDGQFNYGYTF.

The chain carries TRBV5-1 and TRBJ2-7; unclear D gene. V lost 0 bases to trimming and J lost 6 bases, with 16 bases between them. This CDR3 has 15 residues. Germline-derived CDR1 and CDR2 are SGHRS and YFSETQ. The CDR3 sequence is CASSLAARLGGEQYF. The CDR3 nucleotides read TGCGCCAGCAGCTTGGCGGCGCGCCTAGGTGGCGAGCAGTACTTC. The whole variable domain, remainder taken from reference TRBV5-1 and TRBJ2-7, is KAGVTQTPRYLIKTRGQQVTLSCSPISGHRSVSWYQQTPGQGLQFLFEYFSETQRNKGNFPGRFSGRQFSNSRSEMNVSTLELGDSALYLCASSLAARLGGEQYFGPGTRLTVT.

This sequence joins TRBV5-4 and TRBJ1-2, with 8 bases aligning to TRBD1. This CDR3 comprises 15 residues. Trimming removed 0 bases from V and 6 bases from J; junction bases left unmatched: 7. CDR1 SGHNT and CDR2 YYREEE come from the germline V gene (reference sequence). The CDR3 bases are TGTGCCAGCAGCTTGGGTGGACAGGGATTGAATGGCTACACCTTC. Amino acids: CASSLGGQGLNGYTF.

J is TRBJ2-7 and V is TRBV24-1, with D hard to call. V was clipped by 4 bases and J by 3 bases, with 6 bases between them. Germline V gene data show CDR1 as KGHDR and CDR2 as SFDVKD. The CDR3 is made up of 12 amino acids. The CDR3 loop reads CATSEYNYEQYF. The CDR3 region has the DNA TGTGCCACCAGTGAGTACAACTACGAGCAGTACTTC.

V is TRBV27 and J is TRBJ2-1; TRBD1 might be the D (5 bases). Germline V gene lookup returns CDR1 MNHEY and CDR2 SMNVEV (reference sequence). Deletions cut 8 bases from V and 1 base from J, with 12 bases between. The CDR3 totals 14 residues. The CDR3 region is CASESRVSYNEQFF. The CDR3 DNA reads TGTGCCAGCGAATCCAGGGTTTCCTACAATGAGCAGTTCTTC.

V usage is TRBV11-2 and J usage is TRBJ1-1; tentative D call: TRBD1 (5 bases). V was cut by 0 bases and J by 1 base, with 15 bases left in between. CDR3 length: 17 amino acids. The V gene's germline CDR1 is SGHAT and CDR2 FQNNGV. The CDR3 here is CASSLEGAVSPNTEAFF. CDR3 nucleotide sequence: TGTGCCAGCAGCTTAGAAGGGGCGGTGTCACCGAACACTGAAGCTTTCTTT.

CDR3 residues: CASSQQGQNYGYTF. The CDR3 DNA reads as TGTGCCAGCAGCCAACAGGGTCAAAACTATGGCTACACCTTC. The chain carries TRBV3-1 (or the pseudogene TRBV3-2) and TRBJ1-2; possible D gene TRBD1, 5 bases. The germline V and J ends were trimmed by 2 bases and 2 bases, with 9 bases remaining between them. The CDR3 extends over 14 amino acids. The germline gives CDR1 LGHDT, CDR2 YNNKEL (reference sequence).

V and J are TRBV27 and TRBJ2-1; tentative D call: TRBD2 (5 bases). Germline V lookup: CDR1 MNHEY, CDR2 SMNVEV (reference sequence). V shed 2 bases and J shed 8 bases, with 19 bases lying between them. This CDR3 has 16 amino acids. The CDR3 DNA follows: TGTGCCAGCAGTTTAGGGGTGGGAGCAGAGGGCTATGAGCAGTTCTTC. Its translation: CASSLGVGAEGYEQFF.

The chain couples TRBV7-8 to TRBJ2-7; 11 bases are shared with TRBD2. CDR3 length equals 17 residues. Trimming removed 2 bases from V and 1 base from J; junction bases left unmatched: 7. CDR1 is SGHVS and CDR2 is FQNEAQ in the germline V gene. CDR3 sequence reads: CASSLITSGRGSYEQYF. CDR3 bases: TGTGCCAGCAGCTTAATTACTAGCGGGAGAGGATCCTACGAGCAGTACTTC.

The V call is TRBV6-5, the J call TRBJ2-7; tentative D call: TRBD2 (6 bases). The V gene's germline CDR1 is MNHEY and CDR2 SVGAGI. The CDR3 loop spans 14 amino acids. V was clipped by 8 bases and J by 2 bases, with 16 bases between them. As DNA, the CDR3 is TGTGCCAGCCAAGCGCGACTAGGGCCCTACGAGCAGTACTTC. It yields the protein CASQARLGPYEQYF.

The genes are TRBV11-3 and TRBJ2-2, with TRBD2 matching over 8 bases. Germline-derived CDR1 and CDR2 are SGHNT and YENEEA. The CDR3 sequence is 15 residues long. After removal of 5 bases from V and 5 bases from J, the junction contained 7 bases not matched to a gene. In DNA form, the CDR3 reads TGTGCCAGCAGCCACCGGACGGGGGGGACCGGGGAGCTGTTTTTT. Protein product: CASSHRTGGTGELFF.

The chain carries TRBV7-2 and TRBJ2-3, with 14 positions matching TRBD2. Germline lookup yields CDR1 SGHTA and CDR2 FQGNSA. This CDR3 has 15 residues. The J segment lost 4 bases and the V segment lost 6 bases, leaving 3 bases of the junction unmatched. CDR3: CASRLGLAGADTQYF. The CDR3 DNA sequence: TGTGCCAGCAGGTTGGGACTAGCGGGAGCAGATACGCAGTATTTT.

On this clone: The CDR3 does not end in the conserved phenylalanine or tryptophan, so this is likely a read error. Because the CDR3's place on the DNA is in doubt, the DNA is left out and the CDR3 is given as listed by TCRdb. The chain combines TRBV7-3 with TRBJ2-3; the D segment call TRBD2 is taken from the table without a DNA check. The CDR3 region is 13 residues in length, termini included. Looked up from germline, CDR1 is SGHTA and CDR2 is FQGTGA. CDR3 sequence reads: CASSLTATSEPIP.

V usage is TRBV6-5 and J usage is TRBJ1-1, with a possible D match to TRBD1 (5 bases). Trimming removed 7 bases at V and 6 bases at J, with 18 bases between. This CDR3 has 14 residues. The V gene's germline CDR1 is MNHEY and CDR2 SVGAGI. CDR3: CASTIWGGSAEAFF. CDR3 nucleotides: TGTGCCAGCACTATATGGGGGGGAAGCGCTGAAGCTTTCTTT.

The chain couples TRBV5-1 to TRBJ1-1, with D possibly matching TRBD1 (6 bases). The CDR3 is 13 amino acids. The germline V and J ends were trimmed by 0 bases and 7 bases, with 10 bases remaining between them. CDR1 SGHRS and CDR2 YFSETQ come from the germline V gene. CDR3 coding DNA: TGCGCCAGCAGCTTGGTCAGGGGTAGTGAAGCTTTCTTT. Encoded protein: CASSLVRGSEAFF.

The chain has TRBV5-1 and TRBJ2-5; possibly TRBD2 for D (6 bases). Deletions cut 4 bases from V and 3 bases from J, with 16 bases between. This CDR3 is 15 amino acids long. Looked up from germline, CDR1 is SGHRS and CDR2 is YFSETQ. In nucleotides, the CDR3 is TGCGCCAGCAGCCATCAACACCCGGGGGAAGAGACCCAGTACTTC. This translates into CASSHQHPGEETQYF.

This clone was found a few times. This chain uses TRBV5-1 with TRBJ1-1, with 7 nucleotides matching TRBD1. V lost 2 bases to trimming and J lost 2 bases; unmatched junction nucleotides: 3. CDR1 is SGHRS, CDR2 YFSETQ, per germline. CDR3 length: 14 residues. CDR3: CASSFGQENTEAFF. Written as DNA, the CDR3 is TGCGCCAGCAGCTTTGGACAGGAAAACACTGAAGCTTTCTTT.

The chain is built from TRBV30 and TRBJ1-2; possible D gene TRBD1, 5 bases. Germline V gives CDR1 GTSNPN, CDR2 SVGIG (reference sequence). Trimming pared 3 bases from V and 5 bases from J, leaving 16 bases between. The CDR3 is made up of 14 amino acids. CDR3 nucleotides: TGTGCCTGGAGGAATGTTGAGACAGCATATGGCTACACCTTC. This sequence encodes CAWRNVETAYGYTF.

This chain joins TRBV10-3 and TRBJ2-1; D might be TRBD2 (5 bases). There are 14 residues in the CDR3. The V gene's germline CDR1 is ENHRY and CDR2 SYGVKD. DNA of the CDR3: TGTGCTGCAGGAAAGGACTCGCCCCACAATGAGCAGTTCTTC. It translates to CAAGKDSPHNEQFF.